The 28 T cell receptor beta chains in this list originate from one sample, sequenced in a study of blood T cell repertoires in COVID-19. The repertoire was sequenced with immunoSEQ multiplex PCR; TCRdb's copy has only in-frame clones and lacks some. The sample lists 350,000 to 550,000 clones, around 91% occurring once. The sample taken for sequencing was PBMCs or T cells enriched from blood (not recorded which). The receptor set was obtained from a man under 40 who had recovered from COVID-19.

The sample holds a few counts of this clone. At the DNA level, this CDR3 is encoded by other sequences in the same sample as well. This sequence joins TRBV9 and TRBJ2-1; 7 bases fit TRBD1. Trimming removed 0 bases from V and 4 bases from J; junction bases left unmatched: 4. The CDR3 spans 15 residues. Germline CDR1 SGDLS, CDR2 YYNGEE. This chain's CDR3 is CASSVGQGSYNEQFF. The CDR3 bases are TGTGCCAGCAGCGTAGGACAGGGATCATACAATGAGCAGTTCTTC.

A note on this clone: The sample contains more than one DNA sequence encoding this CDR3. The chain employs TRBV9 and TRBJ2-7; D is possibly TRBD2 (6 bases). CDR1 is SGDLS, CDR2 YYNGEE, per germline. This CDR3 region has 14 residues. The V and J ends lost 0 bases and 2 bases respectively, with 9 bases between them. CDR3 nucleotide sequence: TGTGCCAGCAGCGTAGGGGACTCCACCTACGAGCAGTACTTC. Protein product: CASSVGDSTYEQYF. Full variable domain (outside the CDR3, taken from reference TRBV9 and TRBJ2-7): DSGVTQTPKHLITATGQRVTLRCSPRSGDLSVYWYQQSLDQGLQFLIQYYNGEERAKGNILERFSAQQFPDLHSELNLSSLELGDSALYFCASSVGDSTYEQYFGPGTRLTVT.

The chain combines TRBV4-1 with TRBJ2-5; unclear D gene. V shed 1 base and J shed 4 bases, with 7 bases lying between them. CDR1 is MGHRA, CDR2 YSYEKL, per germline. This CDR3 has 13 amino acids. The CDR3 DNA reads TGCGCCAGCAGCCAAGTCCCGGGAGAGACCCAGTACTTC. It is translated as CASSQVPGETQYF.

The chain couples TRBV4-1 to TRBJ2-7; 10 bases are a match to TRBD2. The CDR3 runs 15 residues. Germline CDR1 MGHRA, CDR2 YSYEKL. V trimming: 4 bases; J trimming: 2 bases; junction bases outside the gene matches: 5. Here the CDR3 DNA reads TGCGCCAGCAGCCGGCTACTAGCGGGGCCCTACGAGCAGTACTTC. This encodes CASSRLLAGPYEQYF.

This clone was seen once. No DNA is shown, since the ends of the CDR3 on it are uncertain; the CDR3 is the one TCRdb lists. The genes are TRBV27 and TRBJ1-5; no check of the table's D call, TRBD1, against the DNA was made. Both ends counted, the CDR3 spans 17 residues. CDR1 and CDR2 (germline): MNHEY, SMNVEV (reference sequence). The CDR3 spells CASSSSGTEHSNQPQHF.

This chain connects TRBV25-1 to TRBJ2-7; TRBD2 aligns across 7 bases. V lost 5 bases to trimming and J lost 0 bases; unmatched junction nucleotides: 4. Germline lookup yields CDR1 MGHDK and CDR2 SYGVNS. The CDR3 length is 14 residues. DNA for the CDR3: TGTGCCAGCAGTCTAGCGGAAAGCTCCTACGAGCAGTACTTC. It codes for CASSLAESSYEQYF.

CDR3 nucleotides: TGTGCCAGCTCTCCTACTAGCAGCAATGAGCAGTTCTTC. Its protein product is CASSPTSSNEQFF. The chain joins TRBV18 to TRBJ2-1; D perhaps matches TRBD2 (6 bases). The CDR3 extends over 13 amino acids. From germline, CDR1 is KGHSH and CDR2 LQKENI. The ends were cut back, 6 bases at V and 6 bases at J, with 12 bases in the middle.

In this sample, this clone turned up once. Here the CDR3 reads CASSPHQGSGEQFF. The CDR3 region has the DNA TGTGCCAGCAGCCCCCACCAGGGGAGCGGTGAGCAGTTCTTC. The chain employs TRBV6-6 and TRBJ2-1; D may be TRBD1 (6 bases). Germline V CDR1 and CDR2: MNHNY, SVGAGI (reference sequence). The CDR3 covers 14 residues. Trimming stripped 6 bases from V and 9 bases from J, with 18 bases between.

The chain couples TRBV28 to TRBJ1-5; 9 positions agree with TRBD1. J lost 5 bases, V lost 3 bases, and 5 bases had no gene match. Germline V gene data show CDR1 as MDHEN and CDR2 as SYDVKM. The CDR3 runs 15 residues. The DNA for the CDR3 is TGTGCCAGCAGTTTCGACAGGGGGAAGGATCAGCCCCAGCATTTT. Protein: CASSFDRGKDQPQHF.

This clone turned up a few times. The chain is built from TRBV5-1 and TRBJ2-7, with 10 bases aligning to TRBD1. Germline V gene lookup returns CDR1 SGHRS and CDR2 YFSETQ. With 2 bases clipped from V and 3 bases from J, the junction kept 11 bases outside the gene matches. The CDR3 length is 17 residues. CDR3 sequence (DNA): TGCGCCAGCAGCTTTTCCCCCCACGGGACAGGGGACTACGAGCAGTACTTC. Protein product: CASSFSPHGTGDYEQYF.

This clone appeared once. The junction and the germline gene differ at one end; a read error may be behind it. The V call is TRBV9, the J call TRBJ2-3, with 10 positions matching TRBD2. CDR1 SGDLS and CDR2 YYNGEE come from the germline V gene. This CDR3 has 16 residues. The CDR3 DNA sequence: TGTGCCAGCAGCGTAGGATCTAGCGGGAGCACAGGTACGCAGTATTTT. It specifies CASSVGSSGSTGTQYF.

This sequence joins TRBV12-5 and TRBJ1-3; possible D gene TRBD1, 5 bases. V gave up 5 bases and J gave up 8 bases, with 13 bases separating them. CDR3 length: 13 residues. Germline-derived CDR1 and CDR2 are LGHNT and FRNRAP. The CDR3 bases are TGTGCTAGTGGTCTACGGACGGGGGACACCATATATTTT. Its translation: CASGLRTGDTIYF.

The gene calls are TRBV5-6 and TRBJ1-5; TRBD1 agrees at 8 bases. The CDR3 loop spans 14 amino acids. Losses at the gene ends were 0 bases for V and 9 bases for J; bases not matched to a gene: 5. Germline-derived CDR1 and CDR2 are SGHDT and YYEEEE. The CDR3 loop is CASSLGRGPGPQHF. CDR3 DNA: TGTGCCAGCAGCTTGGGCAGGGGGCCGGGGCCCCAGCATTTT. The full variable domain, in which reference TRBV5-6 and TRBJ1-5 provide the parts outside the CDR3, is DAGVTQSPTHLIKTRGQQVTLRCSPKSGHDTVSWYQQALGQGPQFIFQYYEEEERQRGNFPDRFSGHQFPNYSSELNVNALLLGDSALYLCASSLGRGPGPQHFGDGTRLSIL.

The gene calls are TRBV18 and TRBJ2-1; D gene uncertain. Per the germline V gene, CDR1 is KGHSH and CDR2 is LQKENI. V lost 2 bases, J lost 7 bases, and 12 bases lay in between. CDR3 size: 14 residues. CDR3 nucleotide sequence: TGTGCCAGCTCACCAGAGACAACTGGGAATGAGCAGTTCTTC. Residues: CASSPETTGNEQFF.

The V and J genes are TRBV6-5 and TRBJ2-2, with D perhaps TRBD2 (5 bases). V was cut by 2 bases and J by 4 bases, with 8 bases left in between. The CDR3 runs to 14 residues. The V gene's germline CDR1 is MNHEY and CDR2 SVGAGI. The CDR3 protein is CASSYDEGTGELFF. CDR3 sequence (DNA): TGTGCCAGCAGTTACGACGAGGGCACCGGGGAGCTGTTTTTT.

The rearrangement links TRBV5-1 to TRBJ2-1, with TRBD2 as a possible D gene (7 bases). CDR3 length: 15 residues. CDR1 is SGHRS and CDR2 is YFSETQ in the germline V gene. Trimming removed 3 bases from V and 4 bases from J, with 14 bases in between. The CDR3 sequence is CASSWGRGQYNEQFF. The DNA of the CDR3 is TGCGCCAGCAGCTGGGGGCGGGGGCAGTACAATGAGCAGTTCTTC.

CDR3 sequence (DNA): TGTGCCAGCAGCATGGCGGAGGCGCGGGTGCAGTACTTC. It yields the protein CASSMAEARVQYF. This chain links TRBV6-5 with TRBJ2-7; TRBD2 might be the D (5 bases). The germline V and J ends were trimmed by 6 bases and 9 bases, with 18 bases remaining between them. In germline, CDR1 is MNHEY, CDR2 SVGAGI. The CDR3 runs to 13 residues.

V usage is TRBV10-2 and J usage is TRBJ1-6; the D gene is possibly TRBD1 (5 bases). The length of the CDR3 is 17 residues. The V end was cut by 0 bases, the J end by 1 base, with 10 bases between. Germline V gene lookup returns CDR1 WSHSY and CDR2 SAAADI. The chain's CDR3 is CASSESAGPSYNSPLHF. CDR3 bases: TGCGCCAGCAGTGAGTCAGCAGGGCCGTCCTATAATTCACCCCTCCACTTT.

The genes are TRBV11-2 and TRBJ1-1; D is unresolved. The V gene lost 5 bases and the J gene lost 4 bases, with 11 bases spanning the gap. Germline CDR1 reads SGHAT; CDR2 reads FQNNGV. This CDR3 region has 13 residues. The CDR3 region has the DNA TGTGCCAGCAGCACCCAGACGGGCACTGAAGCTTTCTTT. This sequence encodes CASSTQTGTEAFF.

This chain links TRBV12-5 with TRBJ2-7; TRBD1 is a possible D gene (7 bases). Germline CDR1 and CDR2: LGHNT and FRNRAP. The CDR3 is made up of 13 amino acids. The ends were cut back, 4 bases at V and 5 bases at J, with 12 bases in the middle. The CDR3 sequence: CASGSRGVHEQYF. CDR3 sequence (DNA): TGTGCTAGTGGTTCCAGGGGGGTCCACGAGCAGTACTTC.

The chain has TRBV5-4 and TRBJ2-2; 12 bases agree with TRBD2. CDR1 SGHNT and CDR2 YYREEE come from the germline V gene (reference sequence). The CDR3 loop spans 18 amino acids. J lost 5 bases, V lost 0 bases, and 8 bases had no gene match. DNA for the CDR3: TGTGCCAGCAGCTTGGGGCGCGCTAGCGGGAGGGCGACCGGGGAGCTGTTTTTT. This sequence encodes CASSLGRASGRATGELFF.

The rearrangement uses TRBV4-2 and TRBJ1-3; maybe TRBD1 (6 bases). Looked up from germline, CDR1 is LGHNA and CDR2 is YNFKEQ. Trimming shortened V by 2 bases and J by 2 bases, and 10 bases separated the two germline ends. The CDR3 has 15 amino acids. The chain's CDR3 is CASSQSGTPGNTIYF. Written as DNA, the CDR3 is TGTGCCAGCAGCCAATCCGGGACACCTGGAAACACCATATATTTT.

This chain connects TRBV6-5 to TRBJ2-7, with D perhaps matching TRBD2 (5 bases). V lost 4 bases to trimming and J lost 2 bases, with 15 bases between them. The germline gives CDR1 MNHEY, CDR2 SVGAGI. The CDR3 spans 15 residues. The DNA of the CDR3 is TGTGCCAGCAGTTTACTGACGGAGGCCCCCTACGAGCAGTACTTC. Translating it yields CASSLLTEAPYEQYF.

J is TRBJ2-1 and V is TRBV11-2; the D gene is possibly TRBD2 (5 bases). Germline values: CDR1 SGHAT, CDR2 FQNNGV. V gave up 1 base and J gave up 4 bases, with 20 bases separating them. CDR3 length: 18 residues. As DNA, the CDR3 is TGTGCCAGCAGCTTAGTGGGGATGAATAGCGCACAATACAATGAGCAGTTCTTC. The encoded protein is CASSLVGMNSAQYNEQFF.

The CDR3 is CASSQDGGAPYEQYF. As DNA, the CDR3 is TGTGCCAGCAGCCAAGACGGGGGTGCCCCCTACGAGCAGTACTTC. This chain connects TRBV3-1 (or the pseudogene TRBV3-2) to TRBJ2-7; D may be TRBD2 (6 bases). CDR1 is LGHDT, CDR2 YNNKEL, per germline (reference sequence). The CDR3 length is 15 residues. V lost 0 bases, J lost 2 bases, and 11 bases lay in between.

The chain joins TRBV15 to TRBJ1-1, with a weak D call TRBD1 (5 bases). Between the trimmed V and J ends, which lost 2 bases and 4 bases, there was a span of 20 bases. CDR3 length: 17 amino acids. CDR1 is LNHNV, CDR2 YYDKDF, per germline (reference sequence). The CDR3 region is CATSRPNQGLIGTEAFF. The CDR3, as DNA: TGTGCCACCAGCAGACCAAACCAGGGTTTAATTGGCACTGAAGCTTTCTTT.

This chain connects TRBV5-1 to TRBJ2-7, with 11 positions matching TRBD2. The CDR3 totals 14 residues. The trim removed 3 bases at V and 7 bases at J, leaving 6 bases unmatched. Germline V lookup: CDR1 SGHRS, CDR2 YFSETQ. CDR3 coding DNA: TGCGCCAGCAGCTCTAGCGGGAGGTTTAGAGAGCAGTACTTC. Protein sequence: CASSSSGRFREQYF.

This chain joins TRBV11-2 and TRBJ2-2; D may be TRBD1 (5 bases). The length of the CDR3 is 14 residues. CDR1 is SGHAT, CDR2 FQNNGV, per germline. Trimming shortened V by 0 bases and J by 7 bases, and 9 bases separated the two germline ends. CDR3 amino acids: CASSLDGQFGELFF. In DNA form, the CDR3 reads TGTGCCAGCAGCTTAGATGGACAATTCGGGGAGCTGTTTTTT.